These 31 T cell receptor beta chains originate from one sample sequenced in a study of molecular identifiers for immune sequencing clone quantification. TCRdb processed the PCR reads anew with MiXCR; each CDR3 protein has one entry. The repertoire holds over 550,000 distinct CDR3 sequences, with 25% as singletons. Input material: naive CD8+ T cells from blood, with Jurkat cell RNA spiked in. The subset here: FACS-sorted CD8+CD4-CCR7+CD45RA+ naive T cells. These TCRs come from a human donor in good health. Some libraries in this study had Jurkat cell RNA spiked in.

The chain recombines TRBV5-6 with TRBJ1-1; D may be TRBD1 (6 bases). Trimming took off 2 bases at V and 0 bases at J, with 11 bases between the two ends. There are 15 residues in the CDR3. Germline V gene data show CDR1 as SGHDT and CDR2 as YYEEEE. CDR3 region: CASSLTGTMNTEAFF. Here the CDR3 DNA reads TGTGCCAGCAGCTTAACCGGGACAATGAACACTGAAGCTTTCTTT.

V is TRBV9 and J is TRBJ2-1; 10 bases are a match to TRBD2. The CDR3 contains 16 residues. Per the germline V gene, CDR1 is SGDLS and CDR2 is YYNGEE. Trimming cost V 3 bases and J 7 bases; bases outside gene matches: 10. The CDR3 sequence: CASSDWLAGVKNEQFF. The CDR3 DNA reads as TGTGCCAGCAGCGACTGGCTAGCGGGAGTCAAAAATGAGCAGTTCTTC.

This clonotype was detected many times. V usage is TRBV2 and J usage is TRBJ2-1; a possible D gene is TRBD1 (5 bases). CDR3 size: 14 residues. The germline CDR1 and CDR2 sequences are SNHLY and FYNNEI. With 9 bases removed from V and 0 bases from J, the gap between germline ends came to 12 bases. The CDR3 here is CASRGDSSYNEQFF. CDR3 bases: TGTGCCAGTAGGGGTGATAGCTCCTACAATGAGCAGTTCTTC.

This clonotype occurred many times. V usage is TRBV20-1 and J usage is TRBJ1-1, with no clear D. With 4 bases removed from V and 7 bases from J, the gap between germline ends came to 10 bases. This CDR3 spans 11 amino acids. Germline values: CDR1 DFQATT, CDR2 SNEGSKA (reference sequence). CDR3 loop: CSANLGREAFF. In DNA form, the CDR3 reads TGCAGTGCTAATTTGGGCCGTGAAGCTTTCTTT.

A note on this clonotype: The limits of the CDR3 on the DNA are not certain, so only TCRdb's listed CDR3 is given. The rearrangement uses TRBV12-3 or TRBV12-4 and TRBJ1-1. Both ends counted, the CDR3 spans 15 residues. The chain's CDR3 is CASSSSGRADTEAFF.

In nucleotides, the CDR3 is TGTGCCTGGAGTGCCCCTATAGATACGCAGTATTTT. Translation: CAWSAPIDTQYF. V gene TRBV30 combines with J gene TRBJ2-3; D gene ambiguous. The CDR3 consists of 12 residues. V was clipped by 1 base and J by 5 bases, with 7 bases between them. Germline loops: CDR1 GTSNPN, CDR2 SVGIG (reference sequence).

This clonotype was counted many times. The V call is TRBV6-5, the J call TRBJ2-3; D call uncertain. V dropped 0 bases and J dropped 5 bases, with 15 bases sitting between them. The CDR3 is 16 amino acids. CDR1 MNHEY and CDR2 SVGAGI come from the germline V gene. For the CDR3, the DNA is TGTGCCAGCAGTTACTCGATTGACTCTGGCGGAGATACGCAGTATTTT. Its translation is CASSYSIDSGGDTQYF.

As concerns this clonotype: A single base separates this from a much larger clone, so it may be a read error. The chain has TRBV7-9 and TRBJ1-1; D is ambiguous. Germline assignment: CDR1 SEHNR and CDR2 FQNEAQ (reference sequence). The CDR3 runs 14 residues. This chain's CDR3 is CANSLSVGNTEAFF. The CDR3 DNA is TGTGCCAACAGCTTATCCGTGGGGAACACTGAAGCTTTCTTT.

This clonotype was observed many times. The rearrangement uses TRBV30 and TRBJ2-1; TRBD2 aligns across 8 bases. The CDR3 extends over 15 amino acids. The germline V gene encodes CDR1 GTSNPN and CDR2 SVGIG (reference sequence). J was trimmed by 6 bases and V by 3 bases; bases with no gene match: 10. The CDR3 sequence is CAWSPGTSSINEQFF. DNA for the CDR3: TGTGCCTGGAGCCCCGGGACTAGTTCAATCAATGAGCAGTTCTTC.

This chain joins TRBV30 and TRBJ1-6; unclear D gene. The CDR3 length is 13 residues. CDR1 GTSNPN and CDR2 SVGIG come from the germline V gene (reference sequence). The CDR3 protein is CGIRQTNYSPLHF. In nucleotides, the CDR3 is TGTGGAATTCGGCAGACGAATTATTCACCCCTCCACTTT.

Note on this clonotype: This may be a read error, as it is one base from a much larger clone. J is TRBJ2-7 and V is TRBV7-8, with D perhaps TRBD2 (6 bases). V shed 3 bases and J shed 2 bases, with 14 bases lying between them. The CDR3 runs to 15 residues. Germline lookup yields CDR1 SGHVS and CDR2 FQNEAQ. In nucleotides, the CDR3 is TGTGCCAGCAGCTTCCACAGTGGGGGGACCTACGAGCAGTACTTC. It translates to CASSFHSGGTYEQYF. The whole variable domain, remainder taken from reference TRBV7-8 and TRBJ2-7, is GAGVSQSPRYKVAKRGQDVALRCDPISGHVSLFWYQQALGQGPEFLTYFQNEAQLDKSGLPSDRFFAERPEGSVSTLKIQRTQQEDSAVYLCASSFHSGGTYEQYFGPGTRLTVT.

In its sample, this clonotype was seen once. The chain recombines TRBV21-1 with TRBJ2-1; the table's TRBD1 call for D was not verified on the DNA. TRBV21-1 is flagged as a pseudogene. The CDR3 totals 17 residues. The CDR3 is CASSTRRTAGSYNEQFF. CDR3 bases: TGTGCCAGCAGCACCCGGAGGACAGCTGGATCCTACAATGAGCAGTTCTTC.

In regard to this clonotype: The junction departs from germline at one end; a sequencing error may be responsible. The chain links TRBV4-2 to TRBJ2-1; no clear D gene. Germline CDR1 and CDR2: LGHNA and YNFKEQ. This CDR3 has 13 amino acids. The CDR3 reads CARSAPRIDEQFF. The CDR3 region has the DNA TGTGCCCGCAGCGCTCCCCGGATCGATGAGCAGTTCTTC.

Notes on this clonotype: The junction departs from the called germline gene at one end, perhaps through a read error. The rearrangement links TRBV19 to TRBJ2-6, with a weak D call TRBD1 (5 bases). This CDR3 spans 15 amino acids. CDR1 is LNHDA, CDR2 SQIVND, per germline (reference sequence). The CDR3 loop reads CASLNEYSGANVLPF. CDR3 DNA: TGTGCCAGCCTAAACGAGTACTCTGGGGCCAACGTCCTGCCTTTC.

This clonotype was seen once. The CDR3 ends on some other residue instead of the conserved phenylalanine or tryptophan, so this is likely a read error. V usage is TRBV6-2 or TRBV6-3 and J usage is TRBJ2-5, with TRBD2 matching over 10 bases. Germline lookup yields CDR1 MNHEY and CDR2 SVGEGT. V trimming: 5 bases; J trimming: 1 base; junction bases outside the gene matches: 4. The CDR3 runs to 15 residues. For the CDR3, the DNA is TGTGCCAGCAGTCTCAGCGGGGGGGCCCAAGAGACCCAGTACTTA. It yields the protein CASSLSGGAQETQYL.

This clonotype showed up just a few times. The rearrangement joins TRBV6-1 to TRBJ2-7, with D unclear. The CDR3 length is 15 residues. Germline CDR1 and CDR2: MNHNS and SASEGT. V lost 2 bases and J 4 bases, leaving 15 bases between the germline ends. CDR3 protein: CASSELRAPGYEQYF. Here the CDR3 DNA reads TGTGCCAGCAGTGAACTCCGGGCCCCGGGTTACGAGCAGTACTTC.

This clonotype was recorded once. The gene calls are TRBV3-1 and TRBJ1-2; TRBD1 might be the D (5 bases). CDR1 and CDR2 from the germline V gene are LGHDT and YNNKEL (reference sequence). The V end was cut by 4 bases, the J end by 6 bases, with 18 bases between. The length of the CDR3 is 15 residues. The CDR3 DNA reads as TGTGCCAGCAGCCGACACCAGTACCAGGGCAATGGCTACACCTTC. Its protein product is CASSRHQYQGNGYTF.

This clonotype was recorded many times. The chain combines TRBV28 with TRBJ2-7, with TRBD1 matching over 7 bases. J lost 2 bases, V lost 3 bases, and 1 base had no gene match. The CDR3 loop spans 13 amino acids. CDR1 and CDR2 from the germline V gene are MDHEN and SYDVKM. For the CDR3, the DNA is TGTGCCAGCAGTTTCAGGGGGACCTACGAGCAGTACTTC. It translates to CASSFRGTYEQYF. Together with reference TRBV28 and TRBJ2-7, the CDR3 gives the full variable domain: DVKVTQSSRYLVKRTGEKVFLECVQDMDHENMFWYRQDPGLGLRLIYFSYDVKMKEKGDIPEGYSVSREKKERFSLILESASTNQTSMYLCASSFRGTYEQYFGPGTRLTVT.

The rearrangement joins TRBV19 to TRBJ2-1; 7 bases are shared with TRBD2. CDR1 is LNHDA, CDR2 SQIVND, per germline (reference sequence). The CDR3 length is 14 residues. The trim removed 3 bases at V and 5 bases at J, leaving 4 bases unmatched. CDR3 coding DNA: TGTGCCAGTAGTATGCCTAGCGGCCACAATGAGCAGTTCTTC. Translation gives CASSMPSGHNEQFF.

The table lists this clonotype with a few counts. Since the CDR3 does not end with the conserved phenylalanine or tryptophan, this likely comes from a read error. The rearrangement joins TRBV7-9 to TRBJ2-3; D gene uncertain. The CDR3 covers 13 residues. V lost 6 bases and J 6 bases, leaving 13 bases between the germline ends. Germline values: CDR1 SEHNR, CDR2 FQNEAQ (reference sequence). The CDR3 DNA is TGTGCCAGCAGACGAACCCCTGAGGATACGCAGTATTCT. This codes for CASRRTPEDTQYS.

This chain joins TRBV30 and TRBJ2-7; 7 bases are shared with TRBD2. CDR1 is GTSNPN, CDR2 SVGIG, per germline (reference sequence). The CDR3 is 13 amino acids. Germline trimming cut 1 base from V and 2 bases from J; bases unmatched to any gene: 2. CDR3 sequence (DNA): TGTGCCTGGAGTGGCGGGAGTGCCTACGAGCAGTACTTC. It codes for CAWSGGSAYEQYF.

This clonotype showed up just a few times. The chain uses TRBV4-3 and TRBJ2-3; D is unresolved. The CDR3 sequence is 15 residues long. V lost 1 base and J 4 bases, leaving 12 bases between the germline ends. The germline gives CDR1 LGHNA, CDR2 YSLEER. The CDR3 protein is CASSQAPRQSDTQYF. DNA for the CDR3: TGCGCCAGCAGCCAAGCCCCTAGGCAGTCAGATACGCAGTATTTT.

Many counts were recorded for this clonotype. V is TRBV28 and J is TRBJ2-3; 7 bases line up with TRBD1. V lost 0 bases to trimming and J lost 1 base; unmatched junction nucleotides: 4. This CDR3 comprises 16 residues. Germline V lookup: CDR1 MDHEN, CDR2 SYDVKM. The CDR3 DNA is TGTGCCAGCAGTTTATGGGGGGACAGCCGCACAGATACGCAGTATTTT. Its translation: CASSLWGDSRTDTQYF.

The rearrangement uses TRBV30 and TRBJ1-1; no definite D call. Germline values: CDR1 GTSNPN, CDR2 SVGIG (reference sequence). V lost 2 bases, J lost 1 base, and 8 bases lay in between. This CDR3 is 13 amino acids long. CDR3 coding DNA: TGTGCCTGGAGTCCAGAGACGAACACTGAAGCTTTCTTT. Amino acid sequence: CAWSPETNTEAFF.

V and J are TRBV6-5 and TRBJ2-3, with D tentatively TRBD2 (5 bases). Germline CDR1 reads MNHEY; CDR2 reads SVGAGI. Trimming pared 6 bases from V and 4 bases from J, leaving 17 bases between. CDR3 length equals 15 residues. CDR3 residues: CASSQRGSGADTQYF. CDR3 sequence (DNA): TGTGCCAGCAGCCAGCGTGGGAGTGGCGCAGATACGCAGTATTTT.

This clonotype was recorded a few times. The chain joins TRBV5-4 to TRBJ1-2; no clear D gene. The CDR3 is made up of 14 amino acids. Germline assignment: CDR1 SGHNT and CDR2 YYREEE (reference sequence). Trimming removed 3 bases from V and 4 bases from J, with 13 bases in between. The CDR3 region is CASSSASLAYGYTF. For the CDR3, the DNA is TGTGCCAGCAGCTCCGCCTCTCTGGCCTATGGCTACACCTTC.

The rearrangement links TRBV12-3 or TRBV12-4 to TRBJ1-5; D remains unclear. CDR3 size: 16 residues. V was cut by 3 bases and J by 2 bases, with 14 bases left in between. The CDR3 DNA reads TGTGCCAGCAGTTTGGATGGGAGGAGGGGCAATCAGCCCCAGCATTTT. Translating it yields CASSLDGRRGNQPQHF.

This clonotype has more than one count but fewer than ten. A junction boundary mismatches the germline segment, possibly from a read error. V is TRBV4-3 and J is TRBJ2-7; D gene ambiguous. Germline loops: CDR1 LGHNA, CDR2 YSLEER. The CDR3 runs to 15 residues. CDR3 residues: CASNQRHSSSYEQYF. CDR3 DNA: TGCGCCAGCAACCAAAGGCACTCGAGCTCCTACGAGCAGTACTTC.

The rearrangement links TRBV6-2 or TRBV6-3 to TRBJ2-7; D is undetermined. The ends were cut back, 2 bases at V and 5 bases at J, with 10 bases in the middle. The CDR3 sequence is 13 residues long. Germline assignment: CDR1 MNHEY and CDR2 SVGEGT. CDR3 nucleotide sequence: TGTGCCAGCAGTTACAGGGTTGGCGACGAGCAGTACTTC. Protein sequence: CASSYRVGDEQYF.

This clonotype was seen many times. The chain joins TRBV4-1 to TRBJ1-2, with D unresolved. CDR3 size: 16 residues. Germline V gives CDR1 MGHRA, CDR2 YSYEKL. The V end was cut by 0 bases, the J end by 0 bases, with 11 bases between. The CDR3 nucleotides read TGCGCCAGCAGCCAAGACGCGGCACAGACTAACTATGGCTACACCTTC. As protein: CASSQDAAQTNYGYTF.

V is TRBV21-1 and J is TRBJ2-7. TRBV21-1 represents a pseudogene. This CDR3 contains 14 residues. CDR3 protein: CASSKAVAVGEQYF. Here the CDR3 DNA reads TGTGCCAGCAGCAAAGCGGTCGCTGTAGGGGAGCAGTACTTC.